This TCR beta chain was documented in a study of blood T cell repertoires in COVID-19. Overall study context: Italy, Spain and the United States were the sources of the convalescent and acute COVID-19 samples.

Seattle participants joined during active infection and were tracked over time. As handled by the study authors: Researchers report that nucleated cell counts were estimated from reference gene primer amplification. The table came from immunoSEQ multiplex PCR; TCRdb's copy has only in-frame clones and leaves some out. V, J and clone size are those of that table, while D and trimming were read from the DNA. The sample has some 71,000 clones; about 84% are singletons. The CDR3 extends over 13 amino acids. The trim removed 8 bases at V and 3 bases at J, leaving 3 bases unmatched. From germline, CDR1 is LNHDA and CDR2 SQIVND (reference sequence).

The rearrangement uses TRBV19 and TRBJ1-1, with TRBD1 matching 10 bases. Specimen: peripheral blood. The clonotype originates from a man in his forties or fifties with COVID-19, enrolled during active disease. Here the CDR3 reads CASGTGVDTEAFF. The CDR3 DNA reads as TGTGCCAGTGGGACAGGGGTGGACACTGAAGCTTTCTTT.